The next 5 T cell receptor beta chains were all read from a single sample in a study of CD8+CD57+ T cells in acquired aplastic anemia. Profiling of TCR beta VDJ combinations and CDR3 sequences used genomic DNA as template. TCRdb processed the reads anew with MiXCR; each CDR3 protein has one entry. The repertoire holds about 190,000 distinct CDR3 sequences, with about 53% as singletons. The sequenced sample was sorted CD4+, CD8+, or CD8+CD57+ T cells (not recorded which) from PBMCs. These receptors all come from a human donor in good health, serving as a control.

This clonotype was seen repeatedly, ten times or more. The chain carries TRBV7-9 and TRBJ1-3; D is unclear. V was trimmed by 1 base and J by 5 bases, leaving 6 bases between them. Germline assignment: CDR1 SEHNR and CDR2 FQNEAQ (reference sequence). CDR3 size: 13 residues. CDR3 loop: CASSLEERNTIYF. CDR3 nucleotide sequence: TGTGCCAGCAGCTTAGAAGAAAGAAACACCATATATTTT.

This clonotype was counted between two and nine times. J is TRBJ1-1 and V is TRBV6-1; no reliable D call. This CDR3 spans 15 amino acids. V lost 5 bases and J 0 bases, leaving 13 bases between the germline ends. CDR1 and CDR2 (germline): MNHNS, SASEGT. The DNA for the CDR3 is TGTGCCAGCAGTCCCCTAGAATTTCTGAACACTGAAGCTTTCTTT. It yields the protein CASSPLEFLNTEAFF.

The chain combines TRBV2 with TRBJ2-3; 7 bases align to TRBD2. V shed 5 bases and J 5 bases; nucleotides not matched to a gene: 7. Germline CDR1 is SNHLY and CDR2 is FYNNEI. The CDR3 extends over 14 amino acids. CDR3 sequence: CASSFAGEEDTQYF. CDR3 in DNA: TGTGCCAGCAGTTTTGCGGGGGAAGAAGATACGCAGTATTTT.

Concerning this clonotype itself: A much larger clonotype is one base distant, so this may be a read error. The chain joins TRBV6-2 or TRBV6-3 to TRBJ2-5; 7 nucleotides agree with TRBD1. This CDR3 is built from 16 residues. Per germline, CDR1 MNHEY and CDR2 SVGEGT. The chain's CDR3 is CAGSYMKTGFQETQYF. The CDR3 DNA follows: TGTGCCGGCAGTTATATGAAGACAGGGTTCCAAGAGACCCAGTACTTC.

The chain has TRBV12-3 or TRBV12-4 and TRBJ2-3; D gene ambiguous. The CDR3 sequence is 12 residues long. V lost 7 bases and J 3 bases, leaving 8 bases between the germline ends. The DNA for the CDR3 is TGTGCCAGCACCCCGAGAACAGATACGCAGTATTTT. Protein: CASTPRTDTQYF.